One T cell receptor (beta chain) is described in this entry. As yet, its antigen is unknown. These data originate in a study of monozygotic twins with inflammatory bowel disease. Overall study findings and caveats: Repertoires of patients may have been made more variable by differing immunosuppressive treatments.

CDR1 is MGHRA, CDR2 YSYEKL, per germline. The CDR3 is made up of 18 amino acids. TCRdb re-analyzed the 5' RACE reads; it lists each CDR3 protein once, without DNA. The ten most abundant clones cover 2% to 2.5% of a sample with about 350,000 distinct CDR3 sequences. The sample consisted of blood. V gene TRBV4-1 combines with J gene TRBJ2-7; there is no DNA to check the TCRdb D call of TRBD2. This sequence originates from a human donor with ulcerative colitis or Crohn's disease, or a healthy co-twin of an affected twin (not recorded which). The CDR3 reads CASSQVFDGLELTYEQYF.